A selection of T cell receptor beta chains follows, all from one sample in a study of post-analysis software for immune sequencing data. MiXCR, applied by TCRdb to the PCR reads, yields one record per CDR3 protein. This repertoire shows 700,000 to 900,000 distinct CDR3 sequences, 35% to 55% found once; its top ten account for approximately 5%. Sequenced material: blood. The receptors shown here come from a girl between 10 and 17 years old with multiple sclerosis. The CDR3 runs from the conserved cysteine through the conserved F or W. D genes are given only for firm matches. Clone sizes are given selectively: once, few, many, or a class where the clone is expanded.

TRBV9	NA	TRBD2	TRBJ2-2	CASSVVSSGRADTGELFF	TGTGCCAGCAGCGTAGTGAGTAGCGGGAGGGCCGACACCGGGGAGCTGTTTTTT
TRBV24-1	NA	TRBD1	TRBJ2-1	CATSDLGGTGYNEQFF	TGTGCCACCAGTGATTTGGGTGGGACAGGTTACAATGAGCAGTTCTTC
TRBV11-2	once	TRBD1	TRBJ1-4	CASSSQGNKEKLFF	TGTGCCAGCAGCTCACAGGGGAACAAAGAAAAACTGTTTTTT
TRBV5-6	NA	TRBD1	TRBJ2-6	CASSIGTGMVTGANVLTF	TGTGCCAGCAGCATAGGGACAGGGATGGTGACTGGGGCCAACGTCTTGACTTTC
TRBV12-3/TRBV12-4	NA	NA	TRBJ1-5	CASSPVSDYSNQPQHF	TGCGCCAGCAGCCCCGTCAGCGACTATAGCAATCAGCCCCAGCATTTT
TRBV24-1	NA	NA	TRBJ1-5	CATGTVSNQPQHF	TGTGCCACCGGGACGGTAAGCAATCAGCCCCAGCATTTT
TRBV4-3	NA	NA	TRBJ2-7	CASSQTYKAYYEQYF	TGCGCCAGCAGCCAAACCTACAAGGCCTACTACGAGCAGTACTTC
TRBV6-5	few	NA	TRBJ1-2	CASSGSHGYTF	TGTGCCAGCAGTGGCAGCCATGGCTACACCTTC
TRBV7-2	NA	TRBD2	TRBJ2-3	CASRTWTSGSHTDTQYF	TGTGCCAGCAGAACCTGGACTAGCGGGAGCCACACAGATACGCAGTATTTT
TRBV12-3/TRBV12-4	NA	NA	TRBJ2-5	CASSPGPSQETQYF	TGTGCCAGCAGTCCGGGACCGTCTCAAGAGACCCAGTACTTC
TRBV2	few	TRBD1	TRBJ2-1	CASSGGTVYNEQFF	TGTGCCAGCAGTGGGGGGACAGTCTACAATGAGCAGTTCTTC
TRBV20-1	NA	NA	TRBJ2-1	CSAFLQSYNEQFF	TGCAGTGCCTTCTTACAGTCCTACAATGAGCAGTTCTTC
TRBV20-1	NA	NA	TRBJ2-1	CSAPPGAGRSEQFF	TGCAGTGCCCCCCCTGGCGCGGGACGGTCTGAGCAGTTCTTC
TRBV6-6	NA	TRBD2	TRBJ2-5	CASSLGTSGTLETQYF	TGTGCCAGCAGCCTCGGGACTAGCGGGACATTAGAGACCCAGTACTTC
TRBV20-1	NA	NA	TRBJ1-6	CSARGDGRLNNSPLHF	TGCAGTGCTAGAGGGGACGGTAGACTAAATAATTCACCCCTCCACTTT
TRBV20-1	NA	TRBD1	TRBJ2-5	CSAYGIRGETQYF	TGCAGTGCTTACGGAATCAGGGGGGAGACCCAGTACTTC
TRBV20-1	NA	NA	TRBJ1-5	CSALPGREQPQHF	TGCAGTGCACTCCCAGGGAGAGAACAGCCCCAGCATTTT
TRBV24-1	NA	TRBD2	TRBJ2-1	CATSDPTSGSFDEQFF	TGTGCCACCAGTGATCCGACTAGCGGGAGTTTCGATGAGCAGTTCTTC
TRBV7-6	NA	NA	TRBJ2-3	CASSLVAERTDTQYF	TGTGCCAGCAGCTTAGTGGCGGAGCGCACAGATACGCAGTATTTT
TRBV10-3	few	TRBD1	TRBJ1-4	CASQGTATNEKLFF	TGTGCCTCCCAAGGGACAGCGACTAATGAAAAACTGTTTTTT
TRBV14	NA	NA	TRBJ1-5	CASSLRGVNQPQHF	TGTGCCAGCAGCCTAAGAGGGGTAAATCAGCCCCAGCATTTT
TRBV29-1	few	NA	TRBJ2-1	CSVPSRYNEQFF	TGCAGCGTCCCTTCGCGCTACAATGAGCAGTTCTTC
TRBV7-2	NA	TRBD1	TRBJ1-1	CASSDEGAWVTEAFF	TGTGCCAGCAGCGATGAGGGGGCGTGGGTAACTGAAGCTTTCTTT
TRBV7-9	NA	NA	TRBJ2-7	CASSQGPPDSPSSYEQYF	TGTGCCAGCAGCCAAGGTCCGCCGGATAGCCCAAGCTCCTACGAGCAGTACTTC
TRBV6-5	few	TRBD1	TRBJ1-4	CASSYRQGEKLFF	TGTGCCAGCAGTTACCGACAGGGAGAAAAACTGTTTTTT
TRBV9	NA	TRBD2	TRBJ2-3	CASSAPGLDGTDTQYF	TGTGCCAGCAGCGCACCGGGACTAGATGGCACAGATACGCAGTATTTT
TRBV6-2/TRBV6-3	NA	NA	TRBJ1-1	CASSRDREAFF	TGTGCCAGCAGTAGGGACCGTGAAGCTTTCTTT
TRBV3-1	few	NA	TRBJ1-2	CASSRAEFHYGYTF	TGTGCCAGCAGCCGTGCGGAGTTCCACTATGGCTACACCTTC
TRBV12-3/TRBV12-4	many	TRBD2	TRBJ2-3	CASSLRLAGDTQYF	TGTGCCAGCAGTTTGAGACTAGCGGGAGATACGCAGTATTTT
TRBV4-3	NA	TRBD2	TRBJ2-1	CASSQVGGTGGRAGEQFF	TGCGCCAGCAGCCAAGTCGGAGGCACCGGTGGGAGGGCCGGAGAGCAGTTCTTC
TRBV24-1	NA	TRBD2	TRBJ2-1	CATSDSGTRSNEQFF	TGTGCCACCAGTGATTCCGGGACTAGAAGCAATGAGCAGTTCTTC
TRBV12-3/TRBV12-4	NA	NA	TRBJ1-2	CASSYGDRGYTF	TGTGCCAGCAGTTATGGAGATCGTGGCTACACCTTC
TRBV12-3/TRBV12-4	NA	NA	TRBJ1-2	CASTLTPGTPYGYTF	TGTGCCAGCACCTTAACCCCTGGGACCCCCTATGGCTACACCTTC
TRBV20-1	NA	TRBD1	TRBJ1-4	CSVEGDRGSATNEKLFF	TGCAGTGTGGAGGGGGACAGGGGGAGCGCAACTAATGAAAAACTGTTTTTT
TRBV7-9	NA	TRBD1	TRBJ2-7	CASSLGFSGQGLYEQYF	TGTGCCAGCAGCTTAGGATTTTCGGGACAGGGCCTTTACGAGCAGTACTTC
TRBV5-1	few	TRBD2	TRBJ2-3	CASSPQREGPPDTQYF	TGCGCCAGCAGCCCCCAGCGGGAGGGCCCTCCAGATACGCAGTATTTT
TRBV18	few	TRBD1	TRBJ2-7	CASSVGTGRPYEQYF	TGTGCCAGCTCAGTAGGGACAGGGAGACCCTACGAGCAGTACTTC
TRBV13	NA	TRBD1	TRBJ2-1	CASSLRDRGLKSYNEQFF	TGTGCCAGCAGCTTAAGGGACAGGGGACTAAAATCCTACAATGAGCAGTTCTTC
TRBV5-4	few	NA	TRBJ1-1	CASSLGPPSEAFF	TGTGCCAGCAGCTTGGGGCCACCCTCTGAAGCTTTCTTT
TRBV27	few	NA	TRBJ2-1	CASSSPLRDLNNEQFF	TGTGCCAGCAGTTCCCCGCTGCGGGATTTGAACAATGAGCAGTTCTTC
TRBV4-3	once	NA	TRBJ2-5	CASSQEWSAETQYF	TGCGCCAGCAGCCAAGAATGGAGTGCGGAGACCCAGTACTTC
TRBV7-3	few	NA	TRBJ2-1	CASSLTPTGDEQFF	TGTGCCAGCAGCTTAACACCAACTGGCGATGAGCAGTTCTTC